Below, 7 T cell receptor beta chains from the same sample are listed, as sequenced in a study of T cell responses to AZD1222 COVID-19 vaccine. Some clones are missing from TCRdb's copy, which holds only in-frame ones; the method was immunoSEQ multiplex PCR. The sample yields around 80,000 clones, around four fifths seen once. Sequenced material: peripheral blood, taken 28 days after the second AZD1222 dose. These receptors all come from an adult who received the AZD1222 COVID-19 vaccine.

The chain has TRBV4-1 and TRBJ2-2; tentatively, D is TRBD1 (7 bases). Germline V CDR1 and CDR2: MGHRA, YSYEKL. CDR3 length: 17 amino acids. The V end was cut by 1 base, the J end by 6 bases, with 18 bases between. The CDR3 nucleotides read TGCGCCAGCAGCCAAGTTTTGGAGGGGGCGATTGCCGGGGAGCTGTTTTTT. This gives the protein CASSQVLEGAIAGELFF.

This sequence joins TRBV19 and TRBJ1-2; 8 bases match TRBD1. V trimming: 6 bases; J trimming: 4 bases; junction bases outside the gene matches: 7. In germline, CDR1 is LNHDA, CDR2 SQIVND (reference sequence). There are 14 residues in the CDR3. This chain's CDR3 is CASSSGQGGYGYTF. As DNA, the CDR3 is TGTGCCAGTAGCTCCGGACAGGGCGGCTATGGCTACACCTTC.

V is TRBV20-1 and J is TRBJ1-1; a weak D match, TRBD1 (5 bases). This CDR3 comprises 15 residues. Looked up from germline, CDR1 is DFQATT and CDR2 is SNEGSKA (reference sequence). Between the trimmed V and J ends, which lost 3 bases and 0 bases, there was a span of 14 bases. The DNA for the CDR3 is TGCAGTGCTAGTGGACAAACGGCCATGAACACTGAAGCTTTCTTT. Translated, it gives CSASGQTAMNTEAFF.

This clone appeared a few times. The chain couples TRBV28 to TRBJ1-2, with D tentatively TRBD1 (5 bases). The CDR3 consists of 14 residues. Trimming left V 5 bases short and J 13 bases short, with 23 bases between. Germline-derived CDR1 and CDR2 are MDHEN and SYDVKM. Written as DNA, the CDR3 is TGTGCCAGCAGTACAAATCCGGGGCCCCAAGCTCGCACCTTC. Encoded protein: CASSTNPGPQARTF.

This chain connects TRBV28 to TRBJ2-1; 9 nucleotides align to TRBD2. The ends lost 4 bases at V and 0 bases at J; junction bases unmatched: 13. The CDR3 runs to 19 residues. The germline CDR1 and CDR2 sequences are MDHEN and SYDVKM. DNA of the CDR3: TGTGCCAGCAGTTCATCTAGCGGGATGGGGGGTGGCTCCTACAATGAGCAGTTCTTC. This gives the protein CASSSSSGMGGGSYNEQFF.

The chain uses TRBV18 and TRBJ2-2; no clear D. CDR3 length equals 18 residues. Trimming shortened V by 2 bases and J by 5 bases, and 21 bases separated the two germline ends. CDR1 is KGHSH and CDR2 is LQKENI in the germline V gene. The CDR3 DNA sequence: TGTGCCAGCTCACCAGAGGAGTCTAATTGGAGAGGTACCGGGGAGCTGTTTTTT. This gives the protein CASSPEESNWRGTGELFF.

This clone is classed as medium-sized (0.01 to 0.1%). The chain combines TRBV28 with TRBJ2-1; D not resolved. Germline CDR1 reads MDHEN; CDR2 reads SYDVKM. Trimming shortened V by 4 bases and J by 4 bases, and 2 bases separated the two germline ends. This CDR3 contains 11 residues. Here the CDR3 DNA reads TGTGCCAGCAGTTCGTACAATGAGCAGTTCTTC. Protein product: CASSSYNEQFF.